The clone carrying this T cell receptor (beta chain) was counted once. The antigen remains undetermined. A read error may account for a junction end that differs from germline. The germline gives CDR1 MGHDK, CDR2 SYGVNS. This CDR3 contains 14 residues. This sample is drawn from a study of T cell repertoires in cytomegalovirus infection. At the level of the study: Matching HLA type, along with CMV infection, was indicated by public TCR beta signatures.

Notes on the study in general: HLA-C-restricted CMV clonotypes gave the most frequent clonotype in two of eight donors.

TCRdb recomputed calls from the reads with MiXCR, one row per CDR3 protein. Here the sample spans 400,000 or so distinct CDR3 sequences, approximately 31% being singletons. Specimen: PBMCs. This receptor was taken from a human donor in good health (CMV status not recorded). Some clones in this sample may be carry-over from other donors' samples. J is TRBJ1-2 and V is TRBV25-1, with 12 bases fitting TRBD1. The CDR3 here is CASRARDRGHGYNF. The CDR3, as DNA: TGTGCCAGCAGGGCCCGGGACAGGGGGCATGGCTACAACTTC.